The 22 T cell receptor beta chains below come from one sample, sequenced in a study of T cells in Graves' hyperthyroidism and ophthalmopathy. Amplification of TCR beta CDR3 regions was performed using RNA transcripts as template. Primed by the HTBI set, a first-round RT-PCR was run on the TCR CDR3. One entry per CDR3 protein results from TCRdb running MiXCR on the multiplex PCR reads. The sample comprises a few hundred thousand distinct CDR3 sequences, roughly a sixth of which are singletons, and around 17% rests with the top ten. The material sequenced was blood. The receptors here all came from a woman aged 18-29 years with Graves' ophthalmopathy.

The rearrangement joins TRBV7-2 to TRBJ2-6; D might be TRBD2 (6 bases). Germline V lookup: CDR1 SGHTA, CDR2 FQGNSA. V lost 6 bases and J lost 4, with 13 bases in between. The CDR3 has 15 residues. The CDR3 is CASRPSAGGANVLTF. In DNA, the CDR3 is TGTGCCAGCAGGCCGAGCGCGGGAGGGGCCAACGTCCTGACTTTC.

The V gene is TRBV19, the J gene TRBJ1-2; D gene ambiguous. The CDR3 consists of 15 residues. The germline V gene encodes CDR1 LNHDA and CDR2 SQIVND (reference sequence). V lost 3 bases to trimming and J lost 0 bases, with 11 bases between them. CDR3 residues: CASSMSRNTNYGYTF. Written as DNA, the CDR3 is TGTGCCAGTAGTATGAGTCGGAATACTAACTATGGCTACACCTTC.

This clonotype was counted at least ten times. The chain is built from TRBV7-6 and TRBJ2-5, with D tentatively TRBD1 or TRBD2 (6 bases each). Between the trimmed V and J ends, which lost 1 base and 5 bases, there was a span of 14 bases. CDR1 is SGHVS, CDR2 FNYEAQ, per germline. CDR3 length: 15 residues. CDR3: CASSLGGGGLETQYF. CDR3 nucleotides: TGTGCCAGCAGCTTAGGTGGAGGGGGGTTGGAGACCCAGTACTTC.

This clonotype has ten or more counts. V is TRBV7-2 and J is TRBJ2-7, with D possibly being TRBD1 or TRBD2 (6 bases each). CDR1 and CDR2 (germline): SGHTA, FQGNSA. V lost 1 base to trimming and J lost 0 bases, with 19 bases between them. The CDR3 loop spans 18 amino acids. DNA for the CDR3: TGTGCCAGCAGCTTAGTGGCCAGCGGGCCAGGGGTCTCCTACGAGCAGTACTTC. Translating it yields CASSLVASGPGVSYEQYF.

In its sample, this clonotype was seen many times. The chain carries TRBV7-2 and TRBJ2-5; 8 nucleotides line up with TRBD2. The CDR3 extends over 15 amino acids. Germline CDR1 reads SGHTA; CDR2 reads FQGNSA. The ends lost 5 bases at V and 4 bases at J; junction bases unmatched: 9. CDR3 coding DNA: TGTGCCAGCAGCGCACGAGCGGGAGTGGCAGAGACCCAGTACTTC. Residues: CASSARAGVAETQYF.

This clonotype was counted many times. The gene calls are TRBV28 and TRBJ2-1, with TRBD1 as a possible D gene (6 bases). Germline values: CDR1 MDHEN, CDR2 SYDVKM. The CDR3 length is 13 residues. V was cut by 4 bases and J by 4 bases, with 8 bases left in between. CDR3 DNA sequence: TGTGCCAGCAGTTCGGACAGTTACAATGAGCAGTTCTTC. This encodes CASSSDSYNEQFF.

In this sample, this clonotype turned up many times. The rearrangement joins TRBV20-1 to TRBJ1-5; D remains ambiguous. Germline values: CDR1 DFQATT, CDR2 SNEGSKA (reference sequence). The CDR3 spans 12 residues. V lost 3 bases, J lost 4 bases, and 7 bases lay in between. The DNA of the CDR3 is TGCAGTGCTAGGCTGGGGAATCAGCCCCAGCATTTT. This codes for CSARLGNQPQHF.

Only a few counts were recorded for this clonotype. The J gene is TRBJ2-7, the V gene TRBV30; D gene ambiguous. Germline CDR1 reads GTSNPN; CDR2 reads SVGIG (reference sequence). V lost 4 bases and J 4 bases, leaving 17 bases between the germline ends. The length of the CDR3 is 14 residues. DNA of the CDR3: TGTGCCTGGAACATTAGGGAAGAAGGGTACGAGCAGTACTTC. This codes for CAWNIREEGYEQYF.

This clonotype has a count of ten or more. This chain links TRBV7-2 with TRBJ2-3, with D possibly TRBD2 on 5 matching bases. The CDR3 totals 15 residues. Germline values: CDR1 SGHTA, CDR2 FQGNSA. V was shortened by 1 base and J by 2 bases, with 10 bases between the two germline ends. The CDR3 DNA reads TGTGCCAGCAGCTTAGAGGACTTCTACACAGATACGCAGTATTTT. It specifies CASSLEDFYTDTQYF.

This clonotype was seen ten or more times. The J gene is TRBJ1-2, the V gene TRBV20-1; 7 bases fit TRBD1. Germline values: CDR1 DFQATT, CDR2 SNEGSKA (reference sequence). The CDR3 runs 13 residues. Trimming cost V 4 bases and J 5 bases; bases outside gene matches: 7. CDR3 sequence: CSAKGQDVYGYTF. The CDR3 bases are TGCAGTGCTAAAGGACAGGACGTGTATGGCTACACCTTC.

V gene TRBV30 combines with J gene TRBJ2-7; D is unresolved. Deletions cut 2 bases from V and 4 bases from J, with 6 bases between. This CDR3 has 11 amino acids. Germline loops: CDR1 GTSNPN, CDR2 SVGIG (reference sequence). CDR3 nucleotide sequence: TGTGCCTGGAGTACACGGTACGAGCAGTACTTC. This translates into CAWSTRYEQYF.

This clonotype was seen many times. The chain has TRBV6-1 and TRBJ1-1; possible D gene TRBD1, 6 bases. The CDR3 sequence is 16 residues long. Trimming stripped 6 bases from V and 0 bases from J, with 17 bases between. Germline CDR1 and CDR2: MNHNS and SASEGT. CDR3 nucleotides: TGTGCCAGCAGATTCAACCACAGGGCCATGAACACTGAAGCTTTCTTT. Its protein is CASRFNHRAMNTEAFF.

The rearrangement links TRBV19 to TRBJ1-1; 7 positions agree with TRBD1. The CDR3 runs 15 residues. The V gene's germline CDR1 is LNHDA and CDR2 SQIVND (reference sequence). Germline trimming cut 5 bases from V and 4 bases from J; bases unmatched to any gene: 10. The CDR3, as DNA: TGTGCCAGTAGTCTCGACCTTGGACAGGCCACTGAAGCTTTCTTT. Residues: CASSLDLGQATEAFF.

The table lists this clonotype with many counts. V gene TRBV6-5 combines with J gene TRBJ1-5; the D is unclear. V shed 0 bases and J shed 7 bases, with 10 bases lying between them. Germline CDR1 and CDR2: MNHEY and SVGAGI. This CDR3 region has 14 residues. The CDR3 DNA reads as TGTGCCAGCAGTTACTCGGACCAGGACCAGCCCCAGCATTTT. Amino acids: CASSYSDQDQPQHF.

This clonotype was recorded many times. This chain links TRBV7-8 with TRBJ2-3; D is possibly TRBD1 or TRBD2 (5 bases each). This CDR3 has 16 residues. The germline gives CDR1 SGHVS, CDR2 FQNEAQ. The germline V and J ends were trimmed by 1 base and 4 bases, with 15 bases remaining between them. The CDR3 DNA follows: TGTGCCAGCAGCTTAGTTTTGGGGGTCGGTGCAGATACGCAGTATTTT. As protein: CASSLVLGVGADTQYF.

This chain uses TRBV20-1 with TRBJ2-7, with 14 nucleotides matching TRBD2. The CDR3 is made up of 14 amino acids. The germline V gene encodes CDR1 DFQATT and CDR2 SNEGSKA (reference sequence). The CDR3 nucleotides are TGCAGCACCCCCGGGACTAGCGGGAGCTACGAGCAGTACTTC. As protein: CSTPGTSGSYEQYF.

This rearrangement joins TRBV6-2 or TRBV6-3 to TRBJ1-6, with D unresolved. CDR3 size: 12 residues. Germline V gene data show CDR1 as MNHEY and CDR2 as SVGEGT. V was cut by 5 bases and J by 8 bases, with 7 bases left in between. DNA of the CDR3: TGTGCCAGCAGTCCCTCGCATTCACCCCTCCACTTT. It translates to CASSPSHSPLHF.

There are a few counts of this clonotype. The CDR3 sequence is CATSGGLAGGRDTQYF. In DNA, the CDR3 is TGTGCCACCAGCGGGGGACTAGCGGGGGGGCGGGATACGCAGTATTTT. The chain uses TRBV15 and TRBJ2-3; 16 nucleotides align to TRBD2. V dropped 5 bases and J dropped 6; count of bases not matched to a gene: 5. Germline CDR1 LNHNV, CDR2 YYDKDF (reference sequence). CDR3 length: 16 amino acids.

In this sample, this clonotype turned up many times. This chain joins TRBV2 and TRBJ2-3; D is unresolved. Germline lookup yields CDR1 SNHLY and CDR2 FYNNEI. V was cut by 6 bases and J by 2 bases, with 9 bases left in between. The CDR3 runs to 13 residues. The CDR3 DNA reads as TGTGCCAGCAGGCGGAGTATCACAGATACGCAGTATTTT. Translated: CASRRSITDTQYF.

Turning to this clonotype: The junction departs from germline at one end; a sequencing error may be responsible. V is TRBV5-6 and J is TRBJ1-2; tentatively, D is TRBD1 (5 bases). The CDR3 contains 14 residues. CDR1 and CDR2 from the germline V gene are SGHDT and YYEEEE. CDR3 protein: CASSLTGGGYGYAF. The CDR3 DNA reads as TGTGCCAGCAGCTTAACAGGAGGCGGCTATGGCTACGCCTTC.

At least ten counts were recorded for this clonotype. The rearrangement joins TRBV7-2 to TRBJ1-1; TRBD1 aligns across 7 bases. The V gene end was trimmed by 2 bases and the J gene end by 1 base; junction bases not matched to a gene: 1. The CDR3 spans 14 residues. The germline CDR1 and CDR2 sequences are SGHTA and FQGNSA. CDR3 in amino acids: CASSLRQGNTEAFF. The CDR3 DNA reads as TGTGCCAGCAGCTTACGACAGGGGAACACTGAAGCTTTCTTT.

This clonotype was detected ten times or more. V gene TRBV7-3 combines with J gene TRBJ2-7; 15 bases line up with TRBD2. The CDR3 is 14 amino acids. CDR1 is SGHTA and CDR2 is FQGTGA in the germline V gene. V was pared by 5 bases and J by 6 bases, with 2 bases of the junction left unmatched. The CDR3 spells CASSQGLAGGEQYF. CDR3 nucleotides: TGTGCCAGCAGCCAGGGACTAGCGGGAGGCGAGCAGTACTTC.